These 25 T cell receptor beta chains originate from one sample sequenced in a study of human T cells and chemical hapten exposure. In TCRdb, the RACE reads were re-called with MiXCR into one record per CDR3 protein. This table has 70,000 to 75,000 distinct CDR3 sequences, 32% appearing once. Time point described: patch test 1, 2 weeks after DPC sensitization. The treatment was: therapeutic diphenylcyclopropenone sensitization with weekly scalp DPC. The material was whole blood, obtained in connection with sensitization to the hapten diphenylcyclopropenone (DPC). All receptors derive from a middle-aged man with alopecia areata. Some clones in this sample may be carry-over from other donors' samples.

This clonotype was detected only a few times. The V call is TRBV5-1, the J call TRBJ2-7; 13 positions match TRBD2. The J segment lost 10 bases and the V segment lost 0 bases, leaving 7 bases of the junction unmatched. Germline loops: CDR1 SGHRS, CDR2 YFSETQ. This CDR3 comprises 15 residues. CDR3 in DNA: TGCGCCAGCAGCTTGGATGGACTAGCGGGAGCCACCCAGTACTTC. Its protein is CASSLDGLAGATQYF.

This clonotype is a singleton in its sample. The chain combines TRBV3-1 with TRBJ1-3; 7 nucleotides line up with TRBD1. Germline lookup yields CDR1 LGHDT and CDR2 YNNKEL (reference sequence). The CDR3 contains 16 residues. V shed 0 bases, J shed 2 bases, and the junction held 4 bases outside the gene matches. CDR3 coding DNA: TGTGCCAGCAGCCAAGATAGACAGGGTACTGGAAACACCATATATTTT. Translating gives CASSQDRQGTGNTIYF. Using reference TRBV3-1 and TRBJ1-3 for the parts outside the CDR3, the full variable domain is DTAVSQTPKYLVTQMGNDKSIKCEQNLGHDTMYWYKQDSKKFLKIMFSYNNKELIINETVPNRFSPKSPDKAHLNLHINSLELGDSAVYFCASSQDRQGTGNTIYFGEGSWLTVV.

This clonotype was picked up a small number of times. This chain links TRBV6-5 with TRBJ1-4; the D gene is possibly TRBD1 (5 bases). Germline CDR1 is MNHEY and CDR2 is SVGAGI. The V gene lost 3 bases and the J gene lost 5 bases, with 13 bases spanning the gap. This CDR3 comprises 15 residues. The CDR3 DNA sequence: TGTGCCAGCAGTTATACGGGACTCCGGAATGAAAAACTGTTTTTT. Its protein product is CASSYTGLRNEKLFF.

The J gene is TRBJ2-1, the V gene TRBV20-1, with 13 nucleotides matching TRBD2. This CDR3 contains 14 residues. Losses at the gene ends were 0 bases for V and 10 bases for J; bases not matched to a gene: 3. Germline assignment: CDR1 DFQATT and CDR2 SNEGSKA (reference sequence). In DNA, the CDR3 is TGCAGTGCTAGAGAACTAGCGGGAGGGAAGGAGCAGTTCTTC. It is translated as CSARELAGGKEQFF.

Only a few counts were recorded for this clonotype. The chain links TRBV12-3 or TRBV12-4 to TRBJ1-2; 7 bases map to TRBD1. J lost 5 bases, V lost 5 bases, and 5 bases had no gene match. This CDR3 spans 13 amino acids. The chain's CDR3 is CASSDDRAYGYTF. The CDR3 bases are TGTGCCAGCAGTGATGACAGGGCGTATGGCTACACCTTC.

This clonotype has at least ten counts. CDR3 amino acids: CASSLWGLPNEKLFF. CDR3 DNA sequence: TGTGCCAGCAGTTTATGGGGACTGCCGAATGAAAAACTGTTTTTT. This chain joins TRBV28 and TRBJ1-4; D might be TRBD1 (5 bases). V was clipped by 0 bases and J by 5 bases, with 10 bases between them. This CDR3 contains 15 residues. In germline, CDR1 is MDHEN, CDR2 SYDVKM.

This clonotype was detected a few times. V usage is TRBV3-1 and J usage is TRBJ2-3, with D uncertain. This CDR3 has 15 amino acids. Trimming shortened V by 3 bases and J by 5 bases, and 15 bases separated the two germline ends. In germline, CDR1 is LGHDT, CDR2 YNNKEL (reference sequence). CDR3 sequence (DNA): TGTGCCAGCAGCCAGGAGCCCCCTCTAGGAGATACGCAGTATTTT. Its translation is CASSQEPPLGDTQYF.

V gene TRBV7-2 combines with J gene TRBJ2-3; TRBD2 agrees at 11 bases. Looked up from germline, CDR1 is SGHTA and CDR2 is FQGNSA. This CDR3 is built from 14 residues. V was pared by 10 bases and J by 4 bases, with 7 bases of the junction left unmatched. The chain's CDR3 is CATRSGRGADTQYF. CDR3 nucleotide sequence: TGTGCCACCCGTAGCGGGAGGGGAGCAGATACGCAGTATTTT. Drawing the rest from reference TRBV7-2 and TRBJ2-3, the complete variable domain is GAGVSQSPSNKVTEKGKDVELRCDPISGHTALYWYRQSLGQGLEFLIYFQGNSAPDKSGLPSDRFSAERTGGSVSTLTIQRTQQEDSAVYLCATRSGRGADTQYFGPGTRLTVL.

In this sample, this clonotype turned up a few times. The chain links TRBV28 to TRBJ2-5; 10 bases agree with TRBD2. The junction had 5 bases not matched to a gene; V was cut back by 7 bases and J by 3 bases. CDR1 is MDHEN, CDR2 SYDVKM, per germline. The CDR3 consists of 14 residues. DNA for the CDR3: TGTGCCAGCAAGGCTAGCGGGAGTGAAGAGACCCAGTACTTC. Translating gives CASKASGSEETQYF.

The chain joins TRBV20-1 to TRBJ2-6; maybe TRBD1 (5 bases). V was shortened by 0 bases and J by 4 bases, with 16 bases between the two germline ends. The CDR3 covers 17 residues. Germline lookup yields CDR1 DFQATT and CDR2 SNEGSKA (reference sequence). The CDR3 sequence: CSARDFVQGAGANVLTF. The CDR3 DNA follows: TGCAGTGCTAGAGACTTCGTGCAGGGCGCCGGGGCCAACGTCCTGACTTTC.

The chain couples TRBV20-1 to TRBJ2-6, with D unresolved. The CDR3 totals 14 residues. Germline CDR1 and CDR2: DFQATT and SNEGSKA (reference sequence). V was pared by 1 base and J by 4 bases, with 8 bases between. The CDR3 here is CSARAGSGANVLTF. CDR3 DNA: TGCAGTGCTAGAGCTGGGTCAGGGGCCAACGTCCTGACTTTC.

The chain employs TRBV28 and TRBJ2-7; no clear D gene. Deletions cut 3 bases from V and 3 bases from J, with 12 bases between. The CDR3 is made up of 14 amino acids. Per the germline V gene, CDR1 is MDHEN and CDR2 is SYDVKM. In DNA, the CDR3 is TGTGCCAGCAGTTTCATTGGCAGCTTCTACGAGCAGTACTTC. Translating it yields CASSFIGSFYEQYF. The whole variable domain, filled in from reference TRBV28 and TRBJ2-7, reads DVKVTQSSRYLVKRTGEKVFLECVQDMDHENMFWYRQDPGLGLRLIYFSYDVKMKEKGDIPEGYSVSREKKERFSLILESASTNQTSMYLCASSFIGSFYEQYFGPGTRLTVT.

The chain couples TRBV2 to TRBJ1-1; D gene ambiguous. The CDR3 contains 12 residues. In germline, CDR1 is SNHLY, CDR2 FYNNEI. With 8 bases removed from V and 0 bases from J, the gap between germline ends came to 7 bases. The CDR3 DNA reads TGTGCCAGCCAGGCCCTGAACACTGAAGCTTTCTTT. Encoded protein: CASQALNTEAFF.

The chain joins TRBV6-6 to TRBJ1-6, with 7 bases matching TRBD1. Germline trimming cut 6 bases from V and 8 bases from J; bases unmatched to any gene: 16. This CDR3 has 17 residues. In germline, CDR1 is MNHNY, CDR2 SVGAGI (reference sequence). Written as DNA, the CDR3 is TGTGCCAGCAGCCGACAGGGAGGCTTTGGTAGGGATTCACCCCTCCACTTT. Translated, it gives CASSRQGGFGRDSPLHF.

The chain joins TRBV3-1 to TRBJ1-5; no clear D gene. The CDR3 has 14 amino acids. Germline V gives CDR1 LGHDT, CDR2 YNNKEL (reference sequence). V gave up 1 base and J gave up 3 bases, with 7 bases separating them. CDR3 sequence: CASSQGYHNQPQHF. CDR3 coding DNA: TGTGCCAGCAGCCAAGGGTACCACAATCAGCCCCAGCATTTT.

The CDR3: CSADGLDRFYNEQFF. CDR3 nucleotides: TGCAGTGCAGACGGACTAGACCGCTTCTACAATGAGCAGTTCTTC. This sequence joins TRBV20-1 and TRBJ2-1; 7 nucleotides agree with TRBD2. This CDR3 is 15 amino acids long. V lost 6 bases and J lost 3; bases outside the gene matches: 11. Germline V lookup: CDR1 DFQATT, CDR2 SNEGSKA (reference sequence).

The chain combines TRBV28 with TRBJ1-3, with 7 bases lining up with TRBD1. The germline V gene encodes CDR1 MDHEN and CDR2 SYDVKM. CDR3 size: 16 residues. Trimming cost V 7 bases and J 0 bases; bases outside gene matches: 9. The DNA for the CDR3 is TGTGCCAGCACTCCCGGGGGACAGATCTCTGGAAACACCATATATTTT. It specifies CASTPGGQISGNTIYF.

The CDR3 sequence: CSAKLAGTPYEQYF. DNA for the CDR3: TGCAGTGCTAAACTAGCGGGAACTCCCTACGAGCAGTACTTC. The chain employs TRBV20-1 and TRBJ2-7, with 10 bases fitting TRBD2. Trimming took 4 bases from V and 2 from J; bases not matched to a gene: 5. This CDR3 comprises 14 residues. CDR1 and CDR2 (germline): DFQATT, SNEGSKA (reference sequence).

This clonotype was seen a few times. The chain uses TRBV9 and TRBJ2-2; D uncertain. The V end was cut by 5 bases, the J end by 6 bases, with 17 bases between. CDR3 length: 15 amino acids. Germline V gene lookup returns CDR1 SGDLS and CDR2 YYNGEE. The DNA of the CDR3 is TGTGCCAGCAGTGCCAGTGCCAACGTCGCCGGGGAGCTGTTTTTT. Translated, it gives CASSASANVAGELFF.

This clonotype has only a few counts. The rearrangement joins TRBV6-1 to TRBJ2-3, with a possible D match to TRBD2 (6 bases). This CDR3 region has 15 residues. CDR1 and CDR2 from the germline V gene are MNHNS and SASEGT. The V and J ends lost 7 bases and 2 bases respectively, with 16 bases between them. The DNA for the CDR3 is TGTGCCAGCAAAGCCTTTAGCGGATCCACAGATACGCAGTATTTT. It specifies CASKAFSGSTDTQYF.

This clonotype occurred a few times. J is TRBJ1-1 and V is TRBV2; D remains unclear. This CDR3 comprises 14 residues. Trimming pared 6 bases from V and 0 bases from J, leaving 11 bases between. Germline V gene lookup returns CDR1 SNHLY and CDR2 FYNNEI. The CDR3 here is CASRASTVNTEAFF. The CDR3 bases are TGTGCCAGCAGGGCGAGTACAGTGAACACTGAAGCTTTCTTT.

The chain uses TRBV5-1 and TRBJ2-5; D not certain. The CDR3 spans 13 residues. Per germline, CDR1 SGHRS and CDR2 YFSETQ. Trimming removed 2 bases from V and 5 bases from J, with 10 bases in between. CDR3 in amino acids: CASSLWARETQYF. The CDR3 DNA reads TGCGCCAGCAGCTTATGGGCGCGGGAGACCCAGTACTTC.

The rearrangement joins TRBV3-1 to TRBJ2-7, with D perhaps matching TRBD1 or TRBD2 (5 bases each). The V end was cut by 4 bases, the J end by 6 bases, with 13 bases between. The CDR3 totals 13 residues. The germline gives CDR1 LGHDT, CDR2 YNNKEL (reference sequence). The CDR3 is CASSRSGTGEQYF. CDR3 coding DNA: TGTGCCAGCAGCCGCTCCGGGACGGGCGAGCAGTACTTC.

The chain joins TRBV18 to TRBJ2-6, with 7 bases lining up with TRBD1. V trimming: 6 bases; J trimming: 2 bases; junction bases outside the gene matches: 4. The CDR3 totals 15 residues. CDR1 and CDR2 (germline): KGHSH, LQKENI. CDR3 nucleotide sequence: TGTGCCAGCTCGATACAGGGGACTGGGGCCAACGTCCTGACTTTC. Residues: CASSIQGTGANVLTF.

The V and J genes are TRBV7-9 and TRBJ2-3; perhaps TRBD1 as D (5 bases). Looked up from germline, CDR1 is SEHNR and CDR2 is FQNEAQ (reference sequence). The CDR3 is 17 residues long. Deletions cut 3 bases from V and 4 bases from J, with 20 bases between. The CDR3 bases are TGTGCCAGCAGCTTCCCGAGGTTGGGCAGGGTGCCAGATACGCAGTATTTT. Translating it yields CASSFPRLGRVPDTQYF.